These 30 T cell receptor beta chains were all obtained from the same sample, sequenced in a study of T cells in narcolepsy. Profiling relied on immunoSEQ multiplex PCR, and the TCRdb table lists in-frame clones only, not all of them. The profile shows 20,000 to 30,000 clones, roughly 62% of them singletons. Sequenced input: memory (CD45RA-) CD4+ T cells from blood. Source of these receptors: a human donor in good health.

The rearrangement uses TRBV30 and TRBJ2-2; no definite D call. Trimming took off 0 bases at V and 11 bases at J, with 10 bases between the two ends. The CDR3 spans 12 residues. Germline V gene lookup returns CDR1 GTSNPN and CDR2 SVGIG (reference sequence). CDR3: CAWSVSRAELFF. The CDR3 DNA reads TGTGCCTGGAGTGTTAGTCGAGCCGAGCTGTTTTTT.

V gene TRBV28 combines with J gene TRBJ2-5, with D possibly TRBD1 on 5 matching bases. This CDR3 has 15 amino acids. The germline V gene encodes CDR1 MDHEN and CDR2 SYDVKM. V lost 5 bases and J 4 bases, leaving 17 bases between the germline ends. CDR3 sequence reads: CASSKGAQIRETQYF. DNA of the CDR3: TGTGCCAGCAGTAAAGGGGCCCAAATCCGAGAGACCCAGTACTTC.

The chain carries TRBV5-4 and TRBJ1-5; D not certain. Trimming shortened V by 0 bases and J by 0 bases, and 4 bases separated the two germline ends. This CDR3 has 14 residues. Germline CDR1 and CDR2: SGHNT and YYREEE (reference sequence). This CDR3 reads CASSLGGSNQPQHF. CDR3 nucleotides: TGTGCCAGCAGCTTGGGGGGTAGCAATCAGCCCCAGCATTTT. The complete variable domain, with remaining parts taken from reference TRBV5-4 and TRBJ1-5, reads ETGVTQSPTHLIKTRGQQVTLRCSSQSGHNTVSWYQQALGQGPQFIFQYYREEENGRGNFPPRFSGLQFPNYSSELNVNALELDDSALYLCASSLGGSNQPQHFGDGTRLSIL.

This chain links TRBV5-1 with TRBJ1-1; weak D call: TRBD1 (5 bases). The ends were cut back, 1 base at V and 6 bases at J, with 13 bases in the middle. The CDR3 consists of 14 residues. Germline values: CDR1 SGHRS, CDR2 YFSETQ. Written as DNA, the CDR3 is TGCGCCAGCAGCTTGAACTCAGGGAGGGCTGAAGCTTTCTTT. Encoded protein: CASSLNSGRAEAFF. The full variable domain, rest sourced from reference TRBV5-1 and TRBJ1-1, is KAGVTQTPRYLIKTRGQQVTLSCSPISGHRSVSWYQQTPGQGLQFLFEYFSETQRNKGNFPGRFSGRQFSNSRSEMNVSTLELGDSALYLCASSLNSGRAEAFFGQGTRLTVV.

The gene calls are TRBV5-1 and TRBJ2-3; TRBD2 is a possible D gene (7 bases). CDR1 SGHRS and CDR2 YFSETQ come from the germline V gene. V shed 0 bases and J shed 2 bases, with 13 bases lying between them. CDR3 size: 16 residues. The CDR3 bases are TGCGCCAGCAGCTTGGCGACTGGGGGGGCCACAGATACGCAGTATTTT. This encodes CASSLATGGATDTQYF.

V gene TRBV4-1 combines with J gene TRBJ2-1; no definite D call. The V and J ends lost 2 bases and 1 base respectively, with 12 bases between them. The CDR3 consists of 16 residues. Germline loops: CDR1 MGHRA, CDR2 YSYEKL. CDR3 sequence reads: CASSQINLISYNEQFF. For the CDR3, the DNA is TGCGCCAGCAGCCAAATAAACTTGATATCCTACAATGAGCAGTTCTTC.

The gene calls are TRBV2 and TRBJ2-7; TRBD2 agrees at 10 bases. Germline loops: CDR1 SNHLY, CDR2 FYNNEI. The ends lost 6 bases at V and 2 bases at J; junction bases unmatched: 7. CDR3 length: 15 amino acids. This chain's CDR3 is CASSIGLAEPYEQYF. The CDR3 coding sequence is TGTGCCAGCAGCATAGGACTAGCGGAACCCTACGAGCAGTACTTC.

The gene calls are TRBV30 and TRBJ1-6; D unclear. CDR3 length: 13 amino acids. Germline CDR1 and CDR2: GTSNPN and SVGIG (reference sequence). Trimming took 1 base from V and 7 from J, leaving 8 bases between them. The CDR3 sequence is CAWSGALNSPLHF. In nucleotides, the CDR3 is TGTGCCTGGAGTGGGGCCTTAAATTCACCCCTCCACTTT.

This chain joins TRBV27 and TRBJ2-6; D not resolved. Trimming took off 3 bases at V and 0 bases at J, with 9 bases between the two ends. Germline V gene sequence: CDR1 MNHEY, CDR2 SMNVEV (reference sequence). The CDR3 length is 16 residues. The CDR3 sequence is CASSFALNSGANVLTF. The CDR3 region has the DNA TGTGCCAGCAGTTTCGCCCTCAACTCTGGGGCCAACGTCCTGACTTTC.

In its sample, this clone was seen once. This chain uses TRBV18 with TRBJ2-1, with 7 bases fitting TRBD1. CDR3 length: 13 residues. Germline CDR1 is KGHSH and CDR2 is LQKENI. The V segment lost 4 bases and the J segment 10 bases; nucleotides outside the gene matches: 7. The CDR3 reads CASSLGQNQEQFF. CDR3 DNA sequence: TGTGCCAGCTCACTGGGACAGAACCAGGAGCAGTTCTTC.

Regarding this clone: The same CDR3 can be traced to other DNA sequences in this sample. V is TRBV27 and J is TRBJ1-2; D unresolved. CDR3 length equals 14 residues. Trimming took off 4 bases at V and 5 bases at J, with 14 bases between the two ends. The germline V gene has CDR1 MNHEY and CDR2 SMNVEV (reference sequence). The CDR3 is CASSSSTSGYGYTF. In DNA, the CDR3 is TGTGCCAGCAGTTCTAGCACGTCGGGATATGGCTACACCTTC.

Only a few counts were recorded for this clone. The V and J genes are TRBV5-1 and TRBJ1-2; 10 bases are a match to TRBD1. V shed 0 bases and J 5 bases; nucleotides not matched to a gene: 7. Germline V gene lookup returns CDR1 SGHRS and CDR2 YFSETQ. The CDR3 spans 16 residues. CDR3 in DNA: TGCGCCAGCAGCTTGGACACGACAGGGGGCAGGTATGGCTACACCTTC. Protein product: CASSLDTTGGRYGYTF.

The gene calls are TRBV11-2 and TRBJ1-2; D remains ambiguous. Germline CDR1 SGHAT, CDR2 FQNNGV. Deletions cut 3 bases from V and 4 bases from J, with 9 bases between. The CDR3 consists of 13 residues. CDR3 amino acids: CASSFSGFYGYTF. The DNA of the CDR3 is TGTGCCAGCAGCTTTAGTGGCTTCTATGGCTACACCTTC.

The J gene is TRBJ1-1, the V gene TRBV5-1; TRBD1 is a possible D gene (6 bases). Germline CDR1 and CDR2: SGHRS and YFSETQ. The V and J ends lost 3 bases and 6 bases respectively, with 18 bases between them. CDR3 length equals 15 residues. Here the CDR3 reads CASSYGQTQTAEAFF. CDR3 nucleotide sequence: TGCGCCAGCAGCTACGGACAGACCCAAACGGCTGAAGCTTTCTTT.

The chain links TRBV2 to TRBJ1-2; D is uncertain. The CDR3 length is 15 residues. Trimming took off 1 base at V and 0 bases at J, with 9 bases between the two ends. CDR1 is SNHLY, CDR2 FYNNEI, per germline. The CDR3: CASSEGASANYGYTF. CDR3 sequence (DNA): TGTGCCAGCAGTGAAGGGGCCTCAGCTAACTATGGCTACACCTTC.

This clone was seen a few times. CDR3 coding DNA: TGTGCCAGCAGCCCCAGTAGCAATCAGCCCCAGCATTTT. Translating gives CASSPSSNQPQHF. The rearrangement uses TRBV7-2 and TRBJ1-5; D remains unclear. V lost 5 bases, J lost 0 bases, and 5 bases lay in between. This CDR3 has 13 residues. From germline, CDR1 is SGHTA and CDR2 FQGNSA.

The genes are TRBV2 and TRBJ2-2; TRBD2 matches at 10 bases. This CDR3 contains 15 residues. Trimming took 2 bases from V and 7 from J; bases not matched to a gene: 4. The V gene's germline CDR1 is SNHLY and CDR2 FYNNEI. The CDR3 DNA reads as TGTGCCAGCAGTGAATCTAGCGGGGGAATCGGGGAGCTGTTTTTT. The encoded protein is CASSESSGGIGELFF.

The chain uses TRBV7-2 and TRBJ2-5; D is undetermined. The J call is in doubt because the DNA end fits TRBJ2-7 better. The length of the CDR3 is 12 residues. Germline V gene lookup returns CDR1 SGHTA and CDR2 FQGNSA. CDR3 sequence (DNA): TGTGCCAGCAGCTTAGTGTTAGGCGAGCAGTACTTC. It specifies CASSLVLGEQYF.

This clone was detected a few times. The J gene is TRBJ1-1, the V gene TRBV7-3, with TRBD1 as a possible D gene (5 bases). The germline gives CDR1 SGHTA, CDR2 FQGTGA. The germline V and J ends were trimmed by 5 bases and 5 bases, with 12 bases remaining between them. The CDR3 runs 13 residues. The chain's CDR3 is CASSRGTGTEAFF. CDR3 bases: TGTGCCAGCAGCAGGGGAACGGGAACTGAAGCTTTCTTT.

This clone was observed once. The chain links TRBV5-1 to TRBJ2-3; 13 positions match TRBD2. V gave up 3 bases and J gave up 3 bases; unmatched junction bases: 7. The length of the CDR3 is 17 residues. Germline-derived CDR1 and CDR2 are SGHRS and YFSETQ. The CDR3 DNA follows: TGCGCCAGCAGCTCGACCGGACTAGCGGGAGTAACAGATACGCAGTATTTT. Its protein product is CASSSTGLAGVTDTQYF.

The chain links TRBV9 to TRBJ2-2, with D unclear. Germline V CDR1 and CDR2: SGDLS, YYNGEE. This CDR3 is 15 amino acids long. Trimming removed 0 bases from V and 8 bases from J, with 14 bases in between. For the CDR3, the DNA is TGTGCCAGCAGCGTAGAACCGCGTCTGAGGGGGGAGCTGTTTTTT. Translated, it gives CASSVEPRLRGELFF.

V gene TRBV9 combines with J gene TRBJ2-1, with TRBD2 matching 7 bases. With V trimmed by 1 base and J by 5 bases, 3 bases remained unmatched. The germline V gene has CDR1 SGDLS and CDR2 YYNGEE. The CDR3 consists of 14 residues. The CDR3 nucleotides are TGTGCCAGCAGCGTAACGGCGGGAGACAATGAGCAGTTCTTC. Residues: CASSVTAGDNEQFF.

This clone was recorded a few times. The CDR3 nucleotides are TGTGCCAGCAGCTTAGTGGGGACAGGGCTCACTGAAGCTTTCTTT. This gives the protein CASSLVGTGLTEAFF. The V and J genes are TRBV11-2 and TRBJ1-1, with TRBD1 identical over 9 bases. The CDR3 has 15 residues. Germline CDR1 is SGHAT and CDR2 is FQNNGV. V shed 1 base and J 4 bases; nucleotides not matched to a gene: 4.

The gene calls are TRBV5-1 and TRBJ2-7, with 8 bases lining up with TRBD1. The CDR3 sequence is 13 residues long. V shed 4 bases, J shed 4 bases, and the junction held 4 bases outside the gene matches. Germline V gives CDR1 SGHRS, CDR2 YFSETQ. CDR3: CASSIDRGYEQYF. The CDR3 DNA is TGCGCCAGCAGCATTGACAGGGGTTACGAGCAGTACTTC.

This chain connects TRBV28 to TRBJ1-4, with a weak D call TRBD1 (6 bases). There are 16 residues in the CDR3. Germline V gene sequence: CDR1 MDHEN, CDR2 SYDVKM. V lost 6 bases and J lost 0, with 14 bases in between. The CDR3 loop is CASRLGGIATNEKLFF. CDR3 nucleotide sequence: TGTGCCAGCAGACTAGGGGGGATTGCAACTAATGAAAAACTGTTTTTT.

The chain employs TRBV5-1 and TRBJ2-2; perhaps TRBD2 as D (6 bases). Per the germline V gene, CDR1 is SGHRS and CDR2 is YFSETQ. The CDR3 contains 15 residues. Trimming took 4 bases from V and 7 from J, leaving 17 bases between them. The chain's CDR3 is CASSTRAGLGGELFF. In DNA form, the CDR3 reads TGCGCCAGCAGCACCCGGGCGGGGCTCGGCGGGGAGCTGTTTTTT.

As regards this clone: Distinct nucleotide sequences in the sample also encode this CDR3. The chain is built from TRBV11-3 and TRBJ2-1; D tentatively reads TRBD1 or TRBD2 (5 bases each). Trimming took off 0 bases at V and 6 bases at J, with 15 bases between the two ends. Germline CDR1 and CDR2: SGHNT and YENEEA. This CDR3 has 16 amino acids. Here the CDR3 reads CASSLDGSARGNEQFF. The CDR3 DNA reads TGTGCCAGCAGCTTAGATGGGAGCGCGAGGGGCAATGAGCAGTTCTTC.

Note on this clone: This same CDR3 is encoded by further DNA sequences in the sample. The rearrangement joins TRBV5-1 to TRBJ2-7; D may correspond to TRBD1 or TRBD2 (5 bases each). Looked up from germline, CDR1 is SGHRS and CDR2 is YFSETQ. The CDR3 spans 11 residues. The V gene lost 4 bases and the J gene lost 7 bases, with 9 bases spanning the gap. The CDR3 nucleotides are TGCGCCAGCAGCGAGGGGCGGGAGCAGTACTTC. It is translated as CASSEGREQYF. The variable domain in full, with the rest retrieved from reference TRBV5-1 and TRBJ2-7, is KAGVTQTPRYLIKTRGQQVTLSCSPISGHRSVSWYQQTPGQGLQFLFEYFSETQRNKGNFPGRFSGRQFSNSRSEMNVSTLELGDSALYLCASSEGREQYFGPGTRLTVT.

By its share, this clone is large. The chain uses TRBV11-2 and TRBJ1-1; D unresolved. There are 13 residues in the CDR3. The V end was cut by 0 bases, the J end by 7 bases, with 9 bases between. The germline V gene encodes CDR1 SGHAT and CDR2 FQNNGV. DNA for the CDR3: TGTGCCAGCAGCTTAGAGTGGCAAAGTGAAGCTTTCTTT. Translated, it gives CASSLEWQSEAFF.

The chain joins TRBV7-9 to TRBJ2-3; D is ambiguous. Germline assignment: CDR1 SEHNR and CDR2 FQNEAQ (reference sequence). The germline V and J ends were trimmed by 3 bases and 9 bases, with 7 bases remaining between them. There are 11 residues in the CDR3. The CDR3: CASSFLQTQYF. For the CDR3, the DNA is TGTGCCAGCAGCTTCTTACAAACGCAGTATTTT.